Reported below is one T cell receptor beta chain. Its specificity is not known. The record originates from a study of cytomegalovirus exposure and HLA in healthy donors. Looked up from germline, CDR1 is LNHDA and CDR2 is SQIVND (reference sequence). This CDR3 is 11 amino acids long. With 5 bases clipped from V and 7 bases from J, the junction kept 1 base outside the gene matches. Study findings and constraints: In a later analysis, an Asian-associated ancestry cluster reportedly showed fewer N-insertions than the approximately 660-donor mean. In an earlier analysis, in about 530 donors, most V segments appeared productive either ~87% or ~30% of the time. When analyzed later, the rates of TCR association showed variation by HLA locus, with DRB1 the most and HLA-C the fewest.

It was with 60 Vbeta and 13 Jbeta primers that the PCR ran. Generated by immunoSEQ multiplex PCR, the TCRdb table keeps only in-frame clones and is missing some. Among 100,000 to 150,000 clones listed, around 80% were seen once. The chain joins TRBV19 to TRBJ1-2, with 7 nucleotides matching TRBD1. Sequencing was carried out using PBMCs. This clonotype was sampled from a man in his fifties or sixties in good health and CMV-seronegative. CDR3 amino acids: CASSWTGGYTF. CDR3 bases: TGTGCCAGTAGTTGGACAGGTGGCTACACCTTC.